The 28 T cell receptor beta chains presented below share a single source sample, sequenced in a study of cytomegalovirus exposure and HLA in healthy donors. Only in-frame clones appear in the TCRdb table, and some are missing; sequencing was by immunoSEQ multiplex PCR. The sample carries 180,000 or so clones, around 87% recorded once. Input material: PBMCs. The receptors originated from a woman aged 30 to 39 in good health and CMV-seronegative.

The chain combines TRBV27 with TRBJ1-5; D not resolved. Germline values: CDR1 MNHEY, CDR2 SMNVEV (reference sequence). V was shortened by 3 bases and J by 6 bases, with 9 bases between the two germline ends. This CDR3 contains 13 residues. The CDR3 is CASSFPGGQPQHF. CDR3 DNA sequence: TGTGCCAGCAGTTTCCCGGGTGGTCAGCCCCAGCATTTT.

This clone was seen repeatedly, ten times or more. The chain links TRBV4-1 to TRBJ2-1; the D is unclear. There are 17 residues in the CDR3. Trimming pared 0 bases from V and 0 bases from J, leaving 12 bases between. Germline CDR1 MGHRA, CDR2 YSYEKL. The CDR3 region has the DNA TGCGCCAGCAGCCAAGAAGGCGAGGCCTCCTCCTACAATGAGCAGTTCTTC. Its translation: CASSQEGEASSYNEQFF.

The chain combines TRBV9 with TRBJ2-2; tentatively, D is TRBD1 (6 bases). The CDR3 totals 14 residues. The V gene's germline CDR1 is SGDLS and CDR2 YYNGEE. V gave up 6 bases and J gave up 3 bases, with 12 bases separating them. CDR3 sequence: CASTRTVYTGELFF. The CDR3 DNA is TGTGCCAGCACCCGGACAGTCTACACCGGGGAGCTGTTTTTT. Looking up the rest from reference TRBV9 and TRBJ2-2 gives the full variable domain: DSGVTQTPKHLITATGQRVTLRCSPRSGDLSVYWYQQSLDQGLQFLIQYYNGEERAKGNILERFSAQQFPDLHSELNLSSLELGDSALYFCASTRTVYTGELFFGEGSRLTVL.

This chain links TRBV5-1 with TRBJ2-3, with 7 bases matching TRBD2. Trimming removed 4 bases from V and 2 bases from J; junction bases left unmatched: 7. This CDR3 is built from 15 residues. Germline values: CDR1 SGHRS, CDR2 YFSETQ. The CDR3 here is CASSKVLAVTDTQYF. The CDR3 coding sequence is TGCGCCAGCAGCAAAGTCCTAGCGGTCACAGATACGCAGTATTTT.

As DNA, the CDR3 is TGCGCCAGCAGCTTGTTTGCGGGACAGGGCTATAATTCACCCCTCCACTTT. Translating gives CASSLFAGQGYNSPLHF. The V call is TRBV5-1, the J call TRBJ1-6; 9 positions agree with TRBD1. Germline V gene sequence: CDR1 SGHRS, CDR2 YFSETQ. V dropped 1 base and J dropped 3; count of bases not matched to a gene: 5. The CDR3 has 17 residues.

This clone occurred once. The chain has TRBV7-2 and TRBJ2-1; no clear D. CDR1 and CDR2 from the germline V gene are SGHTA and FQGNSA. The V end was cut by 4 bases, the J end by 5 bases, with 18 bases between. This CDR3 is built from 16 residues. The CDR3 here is CASSSTIATSHNEQFF. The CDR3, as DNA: TGTGCCAGCAGCTCCACCATCGCTACGTCCCACAATGAGCAGTTCTTC.

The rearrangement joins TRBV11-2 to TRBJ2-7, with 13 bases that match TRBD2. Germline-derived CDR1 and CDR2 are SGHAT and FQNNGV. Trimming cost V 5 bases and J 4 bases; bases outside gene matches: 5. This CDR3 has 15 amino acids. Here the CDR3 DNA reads TGTGCCAGCAGCCCGGGACTAGCGGGGACTTACGAGCAGTACTTC. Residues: CASSPGLAGTYEQYF.

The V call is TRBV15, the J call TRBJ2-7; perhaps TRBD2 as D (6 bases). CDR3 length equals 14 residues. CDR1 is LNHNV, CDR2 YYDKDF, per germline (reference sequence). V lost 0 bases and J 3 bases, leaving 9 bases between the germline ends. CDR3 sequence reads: CATSREGGGYEQYF. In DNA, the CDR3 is TGTGCCACCAGCAGAGAGGGGGGAGGCTACGAGCAGTACTTC.

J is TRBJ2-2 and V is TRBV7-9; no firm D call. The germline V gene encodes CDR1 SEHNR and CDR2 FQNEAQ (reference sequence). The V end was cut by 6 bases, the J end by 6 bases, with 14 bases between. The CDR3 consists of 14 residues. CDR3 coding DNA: TGTGCCAGCAGATTAAACCGCGCGCCCGGGGAGCTGTTTTTT. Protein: CASRLNRAPGELFF.

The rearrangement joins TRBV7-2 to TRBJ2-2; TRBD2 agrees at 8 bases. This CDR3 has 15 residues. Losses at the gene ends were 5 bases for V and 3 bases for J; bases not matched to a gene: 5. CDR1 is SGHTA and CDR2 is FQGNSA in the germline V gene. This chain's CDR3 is CASSKQGLDTGELFF. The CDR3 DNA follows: TGTGCCAGCAGCAAACAGGGACTAGACACCGGGGAGCTGTTTTTT. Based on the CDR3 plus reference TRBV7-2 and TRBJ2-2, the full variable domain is GAGVSQSPSNKVTEKGKDVELRCDPISGHTALYWYRQSLGQGLEFLIYFQGNSAPDKSGLPSDRFSAERTGGSVSTLTIQRTQQEDSAVYLCASSKQGLDTGELFFGEGSRLTVL.

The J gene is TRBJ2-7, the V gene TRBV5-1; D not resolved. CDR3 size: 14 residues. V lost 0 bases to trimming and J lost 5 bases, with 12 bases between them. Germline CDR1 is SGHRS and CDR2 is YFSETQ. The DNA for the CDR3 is TGCGCCAGCAGCTTGGAGCGCAGTCTGCACGAGCAGTACTTC. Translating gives CASSLERSLHEQYF.

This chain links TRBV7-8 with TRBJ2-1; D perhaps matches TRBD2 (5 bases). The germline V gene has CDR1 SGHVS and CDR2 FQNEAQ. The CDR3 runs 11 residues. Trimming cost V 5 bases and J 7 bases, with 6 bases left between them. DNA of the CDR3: TGTGCCAGCAGCCGCGGGAATGAGCAGTTCTTC. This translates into CASSRGNEQFF.

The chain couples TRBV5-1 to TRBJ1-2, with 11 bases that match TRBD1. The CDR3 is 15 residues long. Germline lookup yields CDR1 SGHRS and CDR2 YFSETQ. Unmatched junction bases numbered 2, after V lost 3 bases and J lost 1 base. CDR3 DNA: TGCGCCAGCAGCTCTGGGACAGGGGGTAACTATGGCTACACCTTC. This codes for CASSSGTGGNYGYTF. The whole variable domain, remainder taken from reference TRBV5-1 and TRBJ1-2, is KAGVTQTPRYLIKTRGQQVTLSCSPISGHRSVSWYQQTPGQGLQFLFEYFSETQRNKGNFPGRFSGRQFSNSRSEMNVSTLELGDSALYLCASSSGTGGNYGYTFGSGTRLTVV.

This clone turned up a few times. The chain's CDR3 is CASSQDRTGTYEQYF. Here the CDR3 DNA reads TGTGCCAGCAGCCAAGATCGGACCGGGACCTACGAGCAGTACTTC. V usage is TRBV4-2 and J usage is TRBJ2-7; possible D gene TRBD2, 5 bases. CDR1 is LGHNA and CDR2 is YNFKEQ in the germline V gene. This CDR3 has 15 residues. Between the trimmed V and J ends, which lost 0 bases and 2 bases, there was a span of 11 bases.

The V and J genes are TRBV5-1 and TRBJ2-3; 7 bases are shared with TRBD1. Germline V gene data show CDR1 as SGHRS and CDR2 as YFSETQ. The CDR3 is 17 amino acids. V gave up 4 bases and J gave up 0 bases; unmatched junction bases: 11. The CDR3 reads CASSPTGTVTSTDTQYF. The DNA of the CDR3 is TGCGCCAGCAGCCCAACCGGGACAGTGACTAGCACAGATACGCAGTATTTT. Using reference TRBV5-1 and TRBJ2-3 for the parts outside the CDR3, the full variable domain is KAGVTQTPRYLIKTRGQQVTLSCSPISGHRSVSWYQQTPGQGLQFLFEYFSETQRNKGNFPGRFSGRQFSNSRSEMNVSTLELGDSALYLCASSPTGTVTSTDTQYFGPGTRLTVL.

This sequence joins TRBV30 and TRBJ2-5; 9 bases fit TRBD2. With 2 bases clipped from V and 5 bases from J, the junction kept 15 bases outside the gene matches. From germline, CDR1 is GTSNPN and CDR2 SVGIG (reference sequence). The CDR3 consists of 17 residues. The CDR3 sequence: CAWSTAQRGVLGETQYF. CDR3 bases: TGTGCCTGGAGTACGGCACAGCGGGGGGTTTTAGGCGAGACCCAGTACTTC. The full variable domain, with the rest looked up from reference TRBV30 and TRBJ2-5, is SQTIHQWPATLVQPVGSPLSLECTVEGTSNPNLYWYRQAAGRGLQLLFYSVGIGQISSEVPQNLSASRPQDRQFILSSKKLLLSDSGFYLCAWSTAQRGVLGETQYFGPGTRLLVL.

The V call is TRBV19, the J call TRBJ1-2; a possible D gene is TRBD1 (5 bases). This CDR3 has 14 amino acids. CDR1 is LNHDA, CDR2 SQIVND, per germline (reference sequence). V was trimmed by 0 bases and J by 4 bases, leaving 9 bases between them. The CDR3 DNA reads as TGTGCCAGTAGTATAGACGGGGGTCCCTATGGCTACACCTTC. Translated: CASSIDGGPYGYTF.

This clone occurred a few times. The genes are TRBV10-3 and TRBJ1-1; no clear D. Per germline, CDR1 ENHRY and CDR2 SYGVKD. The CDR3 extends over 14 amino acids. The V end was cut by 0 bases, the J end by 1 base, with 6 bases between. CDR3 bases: TGTGCCATCAGTGAGTCGGGGAGGAACACTGAAGCTTTCTTT. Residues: CAISESGRNTEAFF.

CDR3 sequence reads: CASSATGFTGELFF. CDR3 sequence (DNA): TGTGCCAGCAGTGCGACAGGGTTCACCGGGGAGCTGTTTTTT. The chain carries TRBV2 and TRBJ2-2; the match to TRBD1 covers 7 bases. Germline V gene lookup returns CDR1 SNHLY and CDR2 FYNNEI. Germline trimming cut 4 bases from V and 4 bases from J; bases unmatched to any gene: 3. The CDR3 is 14 amino acids.

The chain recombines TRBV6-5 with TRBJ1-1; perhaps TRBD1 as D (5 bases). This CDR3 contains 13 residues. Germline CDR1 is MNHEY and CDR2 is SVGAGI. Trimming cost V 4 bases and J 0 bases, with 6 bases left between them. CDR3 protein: CASSSGMNTEAFF. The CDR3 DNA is TGTGCCAGCAGTTCAGGGATGAACACTGAAGCTTTCTTT.

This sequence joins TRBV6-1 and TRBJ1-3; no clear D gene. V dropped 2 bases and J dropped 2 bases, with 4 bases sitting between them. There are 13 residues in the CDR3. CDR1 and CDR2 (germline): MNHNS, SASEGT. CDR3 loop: CASSELTGNTIYF. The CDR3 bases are TGTGCCAGCAGTGAATTAACTGGAAACACCATATATTTT.

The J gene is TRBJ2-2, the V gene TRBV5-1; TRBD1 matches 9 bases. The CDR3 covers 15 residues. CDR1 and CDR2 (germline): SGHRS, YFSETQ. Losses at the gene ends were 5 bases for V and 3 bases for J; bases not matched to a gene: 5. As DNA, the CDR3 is TGCGCCAGCAGGGAACAGGGGGCGGACACCGGGGAGCTGTTTTTT. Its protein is CASREQGADTGELFF.

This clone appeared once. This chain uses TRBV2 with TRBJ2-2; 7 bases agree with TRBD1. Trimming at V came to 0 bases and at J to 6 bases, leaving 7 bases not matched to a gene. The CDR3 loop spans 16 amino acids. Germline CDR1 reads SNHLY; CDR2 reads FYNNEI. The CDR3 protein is CASSEARQGRSGELFF. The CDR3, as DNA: TGTGCCAGCAGTGAAGCGAGACAGGGAAGGTCCGGGGAGCTGTTTTTT.

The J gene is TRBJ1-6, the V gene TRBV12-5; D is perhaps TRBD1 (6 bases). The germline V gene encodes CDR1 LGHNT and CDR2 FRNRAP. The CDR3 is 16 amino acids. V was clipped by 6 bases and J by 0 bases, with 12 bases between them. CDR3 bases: TGTGCTAGTGGATCCGACAGGAGCTCCTATAATTCACCCCTCCACTTT. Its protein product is CASGSDRSSYNSPLHF.

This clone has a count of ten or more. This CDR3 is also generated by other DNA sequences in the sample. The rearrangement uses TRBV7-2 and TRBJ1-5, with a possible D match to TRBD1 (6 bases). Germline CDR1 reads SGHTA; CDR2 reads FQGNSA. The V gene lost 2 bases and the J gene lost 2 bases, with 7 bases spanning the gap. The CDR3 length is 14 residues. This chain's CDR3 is CASSLSGGNQPQHF. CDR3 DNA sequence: TGTGCCAGCAGCTTATCAGGGGGCAATCAGCCCCAGCATTTT.

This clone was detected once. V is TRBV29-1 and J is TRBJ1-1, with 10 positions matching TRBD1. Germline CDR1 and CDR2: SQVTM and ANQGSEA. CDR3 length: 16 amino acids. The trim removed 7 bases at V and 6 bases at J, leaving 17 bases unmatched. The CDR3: CSGKKSTGTGVAEAFF. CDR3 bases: TGCAGCGGGAAGAAATCGACCGGGACAGGGGTAGCTGAAGCTTTCTTT. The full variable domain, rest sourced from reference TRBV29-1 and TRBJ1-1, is SAVISQKPSRDICQRGTSLTIQCQVDSQVTMMFWYRQQPGQSLTLIATANQGSEATYESGFVIDKFPISRPNLTFSTLTVSNMSPEDSSIYLCSGKKSTGTGVAEAFFGQGTRLTVV.

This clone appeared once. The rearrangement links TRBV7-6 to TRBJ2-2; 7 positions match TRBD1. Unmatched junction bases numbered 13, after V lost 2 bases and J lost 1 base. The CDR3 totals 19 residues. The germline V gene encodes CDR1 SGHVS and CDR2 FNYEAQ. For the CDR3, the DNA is TGTGCCAGCAGCTTAAGACTTAGGGACAGCCGAAAGAACACCGGGGAGCTGTTTTTT. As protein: CASSLRLRDSRKNTGELFF.

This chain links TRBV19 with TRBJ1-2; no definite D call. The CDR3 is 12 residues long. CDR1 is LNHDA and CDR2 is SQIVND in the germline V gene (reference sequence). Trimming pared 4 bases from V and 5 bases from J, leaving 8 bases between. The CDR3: CASSRRGYGYTF. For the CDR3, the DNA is TGTGCCAGTAGTAGACGGGGTTATGGCTACACCTTC.